These 31 T cell receptor beta chains were all obtained from the same sample, sequenced in a study of blood T cell repertoires in COVID-19. Profiling relied on immunoSEQ multiplex PCR, and the TCRdb table lists in-frame clones only, not all of them. Seen here are more than 250,000 clones, 87% observed once, and the top ten hold 5.5% to 7%. The source material was PBMCs or T cells enriched from blood (not recorded which). Every receptor here comes from a woman aged 40-49 years who had recovered from COVID-19.

This chain uses TRBV4-1 with TRBJ1-6; D is uncertain. V lost 1 base and J 7 bases, leaving 5 bases between the germline ends. Germline V gene sequence: CDR1 MGHRA, CDR2 YSYEKL. The CDR3 has 13 residues. The CDR3 region has the DNA TGCGCCAGCAGCCAAGCGGAGAATTCACCCCTCCACTTT. Translation: CASSQAENSPLHF.

The chain's CDR3 is CASSSQPSGGLYEQYF. The CDR3 DNA reads as TGTGCCAGCAGCAGCCAGCCTAGCGGGGGCCTCTACGAGCAGTACTTC. V and J are TRBV5-5 and TRBJ2-7, with TRBD2 matching 10 bases. The length of the CDR3 is 16 residues. In germline, CDR1 is SGHKS, CDR2 YYEKEE (reference sequence). With V trimmed by 4 bases and J by 3 bases, 10 bases remained unmatched.

The chain employs TRBV5-6 and TRBJ1-3, with no clear D. This CDR3 comprises 14 residues. Germline loops: CDR1 SGHDT, CDR2 YYEEEE. V lost 1 base to trimming and J lost 2 bases, with 7 bases between them. The CDR3 reads CASSLYGPGNTIYF. Written as DNA, the CDR3 is TGTGCCAGCAGCTTGTACGGTCCTGGAAACACCATATATTTT.

The rearrangement joins TRBV28 to TRBJ1-4; TRBD1 matches at 10 bases. V dropped 4 bases and J dropped 0; count of bases not matched to a gene: 5. The CDR3 length is 17 residues. CDR1 and CDR2 (germline): MDHEN, SYDVKM. The CDR3: CASSSVGQGTTNEKLFF. CDR3 in DNA: TGTGCCAGCAGTTCGGTGGGACAGGGGACAACTAATGAAAAACTGTTTTTT.

This chain connects TRBV24-1 to TRBJ2-1; possibly TRBD2 for D (5 bases). The CDR3 totals 14 residues. The germline V gene encodes CDR1 KGHDR and CDR2 SFDVKD. Trimming pared 5 bases from V and 8 bases from J, leaving 15 bases between. CDR3 coding DNA: TGTGCCACCAGTGGGTCAGCCAACGGGGATGAGCAGTTCTTC. Its translation: CATSGSANGDEQFF.

This clone was seen only a few times. This chain connects TRBV7-9 to TRBJ2-2; D ambiguous. The ends were cut back, 7 bases at V and 5 bases at J, with 5 bases in the middle. Germline-derived CDR1 and CDR2 are SEHNR and FQNEAQ (reference sequence). The CDR3 contains 11 residues. The CDR3 region is CASTPTGELFF. CDR3 DNA sequence: TGTGCCAGCACCCCGACCGGGGAGCTGTTTTTT.

The CDR3 region is CASSQDFGLRETQYF. The DNA for the CDR3 is TGCGCCAGCAGCCAAGATTTCGGGTTGAGAGAGACCCAGTACTTC. This chain uses TRBV4-3 with TRBJ2-5, with D unresolved. The CDR3 is 15 amino acids. Trimming stripped 0 bases from V and 4 bases from J, with 12 bases between. The germline V gene has CDR1 LGHNA and CDR2 YSLEER.

The V gene is TRBV27, the J gene TRBJ1-3, with 8 bases aligning to TRBD1. Looked up from germline, CDR1 is MNHEY and CDR2 is SMNVEV (reference sequence). CDR3 length equals 17 residues. V trimming: 1 base; J trimming: 6 bases; junction bases outside the gene matches: 11. The CDR3 DNA sequence: TGTGCCAGCAGTTTATGCTCGGACAGGGCGAAGGTAAACACCATATATTTT. As protein: CASSLCSDRAKVNTIYF.

The rearrangement joins TRBV19 to TRBJ1-2; a weak D match, TRBD1 (5 bases). The CDR3 is 15 residues long. V was pared by 7 bases and J by 6 bases, with 21 bases between. Per germline, CDR1 LNHDA and CDR2 SQIVND (reference sequence). The CDR3 here is CASINPGDWGDGYTF. The CDR3 DNA follows: TGTGCCAGTATAAACCCCGGGGACTGGGGCGATGGCTACACCTTC.

The chain joins TRBV4-2 to TRBJ2-1; D is possibly TRBD2 (6 bases). Per germline, CDR1 LGHNA and CDR2 YNFKEQ. The CDR3 is 13 amino acids. The V end lost 4 bases, the J end lost 3 bases, and 7 bases lay between the germline ends. The CDR3 nucleotides read TGTGCCAGCAGCCGGGGGGTCTACAATGAGCAGTTCTTC. This sequence encodes CASSRGVYNEQFF.

J is TRBJ2-7 and V is TRBV20-1; D ambiguous. V lost 3 bases, J lost 5 bases, and 11 bases lay in between. This CDR3 is built from 12 residues. CDR1 is DFQATT and CDR2 is SNEGSKA in the germline V gene (reference sequence). CDR3 sequence reads: CSASKLSNEQYF. CDR3 coding DNA: TGCAGTGCTAGTAAGCTTTCCAACGAGCAGTACTTC.

The V gene is TRBV7-8, the J gene TRBJ2-3; 7 nucleotides line up with TRBD1. Germline values: CDR1 SGHVS, CDR2 FQNEAQ. CDR3 size: 15 residues. The ends lost 5 bases at V and 3 bases at J; junction bases unmatched: 8. The DNA for the CDR3 is TGTGCCAGCAGCCCAAACAGGGGTAGGACAGATACGCAGTATTTT. Translating gives CASSPNRGRTDTQYF.

This rearrangement joins TRBV28 to TRBJ1-1, with 7 bases aligning to TRBD1. J gave up 1 base and V 6 bases, and 2 bases lay outside the gene matches. This CDR3 has 13 amino acids. CDR1 MDHEN and CDR2 SYDVKM come from the germline V gene. The CDR3 loop reads CASRQGGNTEAFF. The CDR3 DNA reads as TGTGCCAGCAGGCAGGGGGGGAACACTGAAGCTTTCTTT.

The count of this clone is one. This rearrangement joins TRBV9 to TRBJ2-7, with 13 bases that match TRBD2. This CDR3 has 19 residues. Germline loops: CDR1 SGDLS, CDR2 YYNGEE. V was clipped by 0 bases and J by 6 bases; unmatched bases: 15. The CDR3, as DNA: TGTGCCAGCAGCGTAGGGACCGGGACTAGCGGGGAATCCGTCTCCGAGCAGTACTTC. Translation: CASSVGTGTSGESVSEQYF.

The V gene is TRBV7-9, the J gene TRBJ1-2; tentatively, D is TRBD1 (6 bases). CDR3 size: 15 residues. Germline assignment: CDR1 SEHNR and CDR2 FQNEAQ (reference sequence). Trimming cost V 2 bases and J 5 bases, with 15 bases left between them. In nucleotides, the CDR3 is TGTGCCAGCAGCTTATTTAAAGAACAGGGATATGGCTACACCTTC. Protein product: CASSLFKEQGYGYTF.

The V and J genes are TRBV7-9 and TRBJ2-5; TRBD1 might be the D (5 bases). Germline CDR1 and CDR2: SEHNR and FQNEAQ (reference sequence). The CDR3 length is 14 residues. V lost 2 bases, J lost 5 bases, and 12 bases lay in between. Written as DNA, the CDR3 is TGTGCCAGCAGCTTATCTGGGGCACGGGAGACCCAGTACTTC. Its translation: CASSLSGARETQYF.

The V call is TRBV29-1, the J call TRBJ1-2; 11 bases agree with TRBD1. Germline values: CDR1 SQVTM, CDR2 ANQGSEA. The V gene end was trimmed by 1 base and the J gene end by 4 bases; junction bases not matched to a gene: 8. The CDR3 runs to 16 residues. CDR3 nucleotide sequence: TGCAGCGTTGAAGGTGGACAGGGGGCCTCGTCCTATGGCTACACCTTC. Its protein is CSVEGGQGASSYGYTF.

The rearrangement uses TRBV2 and TRBJ2-4, with TRBD1 as a possible D gene (6 bases). This CDR3 comprises 19 residues. Trimming shortened V by 9 bases and J by 0 bases, and 27 bases separated the two germline ends. Germline CDR1 SNHLY, CDR2 FYNNEI. CDR3 loop: CASYPQQGRTHLAKNIQYF. The CDR3 DNA reads TGTGCCAGTTACCCCCAACAGGGACGGACTCACTTAGCCAAAAACATTCAGTACTTC.

The chain recombines TRBV5-1 with TRBJ2-5; 7 bases are shared with TRBD2. The CDR3 runs to 16 residues. Trimming removed 0 bases from V and 5 bases from J; junction bases left unmatched: 10. From germline, CDR1 is SGHRS and CDR2 YFSETQ. The CDR3 DNA sequence: TGCGCCAGCAGCTTGGCTGGCGGGAGCCGGGGGGAGACCCAGTACTTC. Its protein is CASSLAGGSRGETQYF.

The chain carries TRBV5-1 and TRBJ2-1; a weak D match, TRBD2 (5 bases). With 3 bases removed from V and 4 bases from J, the gap between germline ends came to 14 bases. CDR1 and CDR2 from the germline V gene are SGHRS and YFSETQ. The CDR3 sequence is 15 residues long. CDR3 in DNA: TGCGCCAGCAGCTGGGAGAGCGACCGGTACAATGAGCAGTTCTTC. Its protein is CASSWESDRYNEQFF.

V is TRBV28 and J is TRBJ1-2; D is perhaps TRBD1 (6 bases). V lost 7 bases to trimming and J lost 1 base, with 13 bases between them. From germline, CDR1 is MDHEN and CDR2 SYDVKM. This CDR3 has 14 residues. The CDR3 nucleotides read TGTGCCAGCATTCGGACAGCGCTTAACTATGGCTACACCTTC. It yields the protein CASIRTALNYGYTF.

The rearrangement uses TRBV15 and TRBJ1-2; D gene ambiguous. There are 13 residues in the CDR3. Germline assignment: CDR1 LNHNV and CDR2 YYDKDF (reference sequence). The V end lost 1 base, the J end lost 7 bases, and 10 bases lay between the germline ends. Written as DNA, the CDR3 is TGTGCCACCAGCAGAGTGGAGGGCTTTGGCTACACCTTC. Protein: CATSRVEGFGYTF.

The chain recombines TRBV5-6 with TRBJ2-2; TRBD1 is a possible D gene (7 bases). Germline assignment: CDR1 SGHDT and CDR2 YYEEEE. This CDR3 has 16 residues. The V end lost 1 base, the J end lost 4 bases, and 14 bases lay between the germline ends. CDR3 bases: TGTGCCAGCAGCTTGTTTCATCAGGGGGGCACCGGGGAGCTGTTTTTT. Protein: CASSLFHQGGTGELFF.

V usage is TRBV2 and J usage is TRBJ2-1; D is possibly TRBD2 (5 bases). V was clipped by 8 bases and J by 7 bases, with 15 bases between them. The CDR3 runs 13 residues. Germline lookup yields CDR1 SNHLY and CDR2 FYNNEI. The CDR3 DNA follows: TGTGCCAGCCAGGACGACTGGACTAATGAGCAGTTCTTC. Protein product: CASQDDWTNEQFF. Full variable domain (outside the CDR3, taken from reference TRBV2 and TRBJ2-1): EPEVTQTPSHQVTQMGQEVILRCVPISNHLYFYWYRQILGQKVEFLVSFYNNEISEKSEIFDDQFSVERPDGSNFTLKIRSTKLEDSAMYFCASQDDWTNEQFFGPGTRLTVL.

J is TRBJ1-1 and V is TRBV11-2; 7 nucleotides match TRBD1. The CDR3 runs to 14 residues. Germline values: CDR1 SGHAT, CDR2 FQNNGV. J was trimmed by 0 bases and V by 5 bases; bases with no gene match: 3. DNA of the CDR3: TGTGCCAGCAGCCAGGGGGGATTGAACACTGAAGCTTTCTTT. Encoded protein: CASSQGGLNTEAFF.

With regard to this clone: In the same sample, other DNA sequences code for this CDR3. The gene calls are TRBV10-2 and TRBJ2-7; 9 bases are shared with TRBD2. Trimming removed 6 bases from V and 0 bases from J; junction bases left unmatched: 0. The CDR3 length is 13 residues. Germline V gives CDR1 WSHSY, CDR2 SAAADI. This chain's CDR3 is CASRLAGSYEQYF. The CDR3, as DNA: TGCGCCAGCAGACTAGCGGGCTCCTACGAGCAGTACTTC.

This sequence joins TRBV6-1 and TRBJ2-7; TRBD2 aligns across 9 bases. Germline-derived CDR1 and CDR2 are MNHNS and SASEGT. With V trimmed by 0 bases and J by 8 bases, 8 bases remained unmatched. The CDR3 length is 15 residues. The CDR3 region is CASSEAGSGSDKQYF. CDR3 in DNA: TGTGCCAGCAGTGAAGCGGGTAGCGGGAGTGACAAGCAGTACTTC.

Only a few counts were recorded for this clone. The genes are TRBV2 and TRBJ1-4, with D perhaps matching TRBD1 (5 bases). This CDR3 comprises 15 residues. V was shortened by 4 bases and J by 1 base, with 10 bases between the two germline ends. Germline V gene sequence: CDR1 SNHLY, CDR2 FYNNEI. CDR3 protein: CASSVQQGTNEKLFF. For the CDR3, the DNA is TGTGCCAGCAGTGTTCAGCAGGGAACTAATGAAAAACTGTTTTTT.

The V and J genes are TRBV11-2 and TRBJ1-1; D not resolved. Germline CDR1 and CDR2: SGHAT and FQNNGV. The CDR3 has 12 residues. The V gene lost 1 base and the J gene lost 5 bases, with 5 bases spanning the gap. For the CDR3, the DNA is TGTGCCAGCAGCTTAGGGAGAACTGAAGCTTTCTTT. It specifies CASSLGRTEAFF.

The gene calls are TRBV7-2 and TRBJ2-1, with 9 positions matching TRBD2. With V trimmed by 4 bases and J by 7 bases, 11 bases remained unmatched. The CDR3 contains 16 residues. Germline V gene lookup returns CDR1 SGHTA and CDR2 FQGNSA. The CDR3 coding sequence is TGTGCCAGCAGCTCTCAGGCTAGCGGGGAGGAAAATGAGCAGTTCTTC. It codes for CASSSQASGEENEQFF. Looking up the rest from reference TRBV7-2 and TRBJ2-1 gives the full variable domain: GAGVSQSPSNKVTEKGKDVELRCDPISGHTALYWYRQSLGQGLEFLIYFQGNSAPDKSGLPSDRFSAERTGGSVSTLTIQRTQQEDSAVYLCASSSQASGEENEQFFGPGTRLTVL.

The V gene is TRBV18, the J gene TRBJ2-5; D is unclear. Looked up from germline, CDR1 is KGHSH and CDR2 is LQKENI. Trimming removed 5 bases at V and 0 bases at J, with 7 bases between. This CDR3 is built from 13 residues. In DNA form, the CDR3 reads TGTGCCAGCTCAGCCAGTAACCAAGAGACCCAGTACTTC. This codes for CASSASNQETQYF.